This T cell receptor beta chain was sequenced during a study of chemoradiotherapy in HPV16-positive cancers. For the study at large: Candidate HPV-specific T-cell clones and common TCR motifs came from functional assays in two HPV16-positive patients.

The CDR3 loop spans 13 amino acids. Trimming took 0 bases from V and 12 from J, leaving 12 bases between them. Germline CDR1 SGHDN, CDR2 FVKESK. With regard to this clone: Antigen unknown.

Points from the study as a whole: During treatment, candidate HPV-specific clones and E7-related motifs expanded in tumor. HPV-specific T cells were functionally defined from only a couple of HPV16-positive patients.

The table came from immunoSEQ multiplex PCR; TCRdb's copy has only in-frame clones and leaves some out. The sample includes 15,000 to 20,000 clones, approximately 88% of them seen just once. Repertoires were sampled repeatedly during chemoradiotherapy. The sequence was obtained from a human donor with HPV-associated anogenital cancer. This rearrangement joins TRBV14 to TRBJ2-1; D not resolved. The sample consisted of blood, taken from a patient who underwent chemoradiotherapy. The CDR3 protein is CASSQDSVGTQFF. The CDR3 nucleotides are TGTGCCAGCAGCCAAGATAGTGTTGGAACGCAGTTCTTC.